A single TCR beta chain is shown here with its context. This entry is derived from a study of neoadjuvant anti-PD-1 for oral cavity cancer. This CDR3 spans 15 amino acids. CDR1 is SNHLY and CDR2 is FYNNEI in the germline V gene. The V gene end was trimmed by 8 bases and the J gene end by 3 bases; junction bases not matched to a gene: 7. Profiled with immunoSEQ multiplex PCR; TCRdb holds only in-frame clones, not every one. The repertoire includes tens of thousands of clones, more than 80% of them detected once, and about 3.1% sits in the top ten. Cohort: HPV-negative, locally advanced oral cavity squamous cell carcinoma patients. PBMCs were not maintained or expanded in culture before analysis.

Source: PBMCs, taken before nivolumab (anti-PD-1) treatment. The chain employs TRBV2 and TRBJ2-7; 13 positions agree with TRBD2. This receptor was taken from a person aged 35-79 years with oral cavity squamous cell carcinoma. The CDR3 is CASLRGLAGNYEQYF. CDR3 in DNA: TGTGCCAGCCTCAGGGGACTAGCGGGAAACTACGAGCAGTACTTC.